The next 21 T cell receptor beta chains were all read from a single sample in a study of STAT5B mutations in CD4+ large granular lymphocyte leukemia. Produced via immunoSEQ multiplex PCR; TCRdb's table is partial and in-frame only. The data hold roughly 24,000 clones, with 72% observed a single time. Sequenced: CD4+ T cells from blood buffy coats. These receptor sequences come from a human donor in good health.

The V and J genes are TRBV7-2 and TRBJ1-2; tentative D call: TRBD1 (6 bases). This CDR3 contains 16 residues. V gave up 1 base and J gave up 2 bases, with 14 bases separating them. The germline gives CDR1 SGHTA, CDR2 FQGNSA. CDR3 amino acids: CASSLGTPGQNYGYTF. CDR3 in DNA: TGTGCCAGCAGCTTAGGAACTCCAGGACAGAACTATGGCTACACCTTC.

In regard to this clone: One junction end does not reproduce the germline sequence, and a read error may be involved. The chain has TRBV7-7 and TRBJ2-3; 8 bases agree with TRBD1. The CDR3 runs 15 residues. Germline loops: CDR1 SSHAT, CDR2 FNYEAQ (reference sequence). CDR3 residues: CASSFQGAPTDTQYF. For the CDR3, the DNA is TGTGCTAGCAGCTTTCAGGGGGCACCCACAGATACGCAGTATTTT.

V usage is TRBV4-1 and J usage is TRBJ2-2; 10 nucleotides match TRBD1. CDR1 MGHRA and CDR2 YSYEKL come from the germline V gene. J gave up 4 bases and V 4 bases, and 6 bases lay outside the gene matches. The length of the CDR3 is 16 residues. CDR3 loop: CASSRGTGESTGELFF. CDR3 DNA: TGCGCCAGCAGCCGGGGGACAGGGGAAAGCACCGGGGAGCTGTTTTTT.

The rearrangement joins TRBV6-1 to TRBJ1-3; D is possibly TRBD1 (5 bases). The CDR3 is 16 residues long. The V gene's germline CDR1 is MNHNS and CDR2 SASEGT. V lost 3 bases, J lost 0 bases, and 12 bases lay in between. CDR3 residues: CASSESVGASGNTIYF. For the CDR3, the DNA is TGTGCCAGCAGTGAGAGCGTAGGGGCCTCTGGAAACACCATATATTTT.

This clone occurred a few times. This chain links TRBV5-1 with TRBJ1-1; D gene unclear. The CDR3 has 14 amino acids. Trimming cost V 1 base and J 0 bases, with 7 bases left between them. CDR1 SGHRS and CDR2 YFSETQ come from the germline V gene. The CDR3 DNA reads as TGCGCCAGCAGCTTGTTGGCAGTGAACACTGAAGCTTTCTTT. Amino acids: CASSLLAVNTEAFF.

The rearrangement uses TRBV6-1 and TRBJ2-7; TRBD1 matches 8 bases. The germline V gene encodes CDR1 MNHNS and CDR2 SASEGT. CDR3 length: 14 amino acids. With 3 bases clipped from V and 3 bases from J, the junction kept 4 bases outside the gene matches. The CDR3 is CASSENDRGYEQYF. Written as DNA, the CDR3 is TGTGCCAGCAGTGAGAACGACAGGGGCTACGAGCAGTACTTC.

This sequence joins TRBV19 and TRBJ2-7; the D is unclear. V was pared by 4 bases and J by 8 bases, with 9 bases between. The CDR3 is 11 amino acids. CDR1 is LNHDA and CDR2 is SQIVND in the germline V gene (reference sequence). CDR3 loop: CASSTGHKQYF. For the CDR3, the DNA is TGTGCCAGTAGTACAGGTCACAAGCAGTACTTC.

This clone was recorded a few times. The chain uses TRBV6-1 and TRBJ1-1, with a weak D call TRBD1 (6 bases). In germline, CDR1 is MNHNS, CDR2 SASEGT. V was clipped by 4 bases and J by 0 bases, with 9 bases between them. The CDR3 loop spans 14 amino acids. The CDR3 sequence: CASSGTDMNTEAFF. The DNA of the CDR3 is TGTGCCAGCAGTGGGACAGACATGAACACTGAAGCTTTCTTT.

This clone was detected a few times. The V gene is TRBV6-6, the J gene TRBJ1-1; no clear D gene. The germline gives CDR1 MNHNY, CDR2 SVGAGI (reference sequence). V lost 0 bases and J 3 bases, leaving 8 bases between the germline ends. The CDR3 is 14 amino acids. The CDR3 region is CASSYSSGDTEAFF. CDR3 DNA: TGTGCCAGCAGTTACTCGTCCGGGGACACTGAAGCTTTCTTT.

The chain has TRBV11-3 and TRBJ2-1, with D possibly matching TRBD1 (6 bases). Trimming left V 5 bases short and J 8 bases short, with 13 bases between. From germline, CDR1 is SGHNT and CDR2 YENEEA. There are 13 residues in the CDR3. As DNA, the CDR3 is TGTGCCAGCAGCCTTTTATGGGGGCATGAGCAGTTCTTC. It specifies CASSLLWGHEQFF. The whole variable domain, filled in from reference TRBV11-3 and TRBJ2-1, reads EAGVVQSPRYKIIEKKQPVAFWCNPISGHNTLYWYLQNLGQGPELLIRYENEEAVDDSQLPKDRFSAERLKGVDSTLKIQPAELGDSAVYLCASSLLWGHEQFFGPGTRLTVL.

This clone has more than one count but fewer than ten. The V and J genes are TRBV28 and TRBJ1-2, with 8 bases that match TRBD1. V lost 3 bases to trimming and J lost 5 bases; unmatched junction nucleotides: 14. Germline CDR1 is MDHEN and CDR2 is SYDVKM. The length of the CDR3 is 17 residues. CDR3 nucleotide sequence: TGTGCCAGCAGTTTGCAGGGCCAGGGGGCGAGGGGATATGGCTACACCTTC. As protein: CASSLQGQGARGYGYTF.

This sequence joins TRBV18 and TRBJ1-1; maybe TRBD1 (5 bases). Trimming took 4 bases from V and 4 from J, leaving 10 bases between them. This CDR3 region has 13 residues. Germline values: CDR1 KGHSH, CDR2 LQKENI. CDR3 DNA: TGTGCCAGCTCACTAACCGGGACCACTGAAGCTTTCTTT. Translation: CASSLTGTTEAFF.

This clone has a handful of counts. This rearrangement joins TRBV28 to TRBJ2-2; weak D call: TRBD1 (5 bases). With 1 base removed from V and 3 bases from J, the gap between germline ends came to 9 bases. This CDR3 comprises 15 residues. The germline V gene has CDR1 MDHEN and CDR2 SYDVKM. CDR3: CASSLLTRDTGELFF. The CDR3 DNA sequence: TGTGCCAGCAGTTTATTGACCAGGGACACCGGGGAGCTGTTTTTT. Drawing the rest from reference TRBV28 and TRBJ2-2, the complete variable domain is DVKVTQSSRYLVKRTGEKVFLECVQDMDHENMFWYRQDPGLGLRLIYFSYDVKMKEKGDIPEGYSVSREKKERFSLILESASTNQTSMYLCASSLLTRDTGELFFGEGSRLTVL.

This clone was detected only a few times. The V gene is TRBV29-1, the J gene TRBJ1-2; 9 bases align to TRBD1. The CDR3 is made up of 12 amino acids. V lost 6 bases, J lost 4 bases, and 3 bases stayed unmatched. Per the germline V gene, CDR1 is SQVTM and CDR2 is ANQGSEA. The CDR3 region has the DNA TGCAGCGTCCGGGACAGGGCCTATGGCTACACCTTC. This codes for CSVRDRAYGYTF.

This chain connects TRBV7-2 to TRBJ1-6; TRBD1 agrees at 7 bases. Germline CDR1 reads SGHTA; CDR2 reads FQGNSA. The V gene end was trimmed by 2 bases and the J gene end by 9 bases; junction bases not matched to a gene: 7. The CDR3 length is 15 residues. The CDR3 DNA follows: TGTGCCAGCAGCTTAAGTAAGGGGGCAAGTTCACCCCTCCACTTT. As protein: CASSLSKGASSPLHF.

V gene TRBV28 combines with J gene TRBJ2-3; D is unclear. V was pared by 7 bases and J by 0 bases, with 8 bases between. The CDR3 has 13 amino acids. Germline V gene sequence: CDR1 MDHEN, CDR2 SYDVKM. The chain's CDR3 is CASIETSTDTQYF. The CDR3, as DNA: TGTGCCAGCATTGAGACTAGCACAGATACGCAGTATTTT. Together with reference TRBV28 and TRBJ2-3, the CDR3 gives the full variable domain: DVKVTQSSRYLVKRTGEKVFLECVQDMDHENMFWYRQDPGLGLRLIYFSYDVKMKEKGDIPEGYSVSREKKERFSLILESASTNQTSMYLCASIETSTDTQYFGPGTRLTVL.

This rearrangement joins TRBV5-1 to TRBJ1-1; 10 nucleotides line up with TRBD1. The CDR3 runs to 15 residues. Germline V gene data show CDR1 as SGHRS and CDR2 as YFSETQ. V lost 3 bases and J lost 4; bases outside the gene matches: 6. CDR3 amino acids: CASSSGQGEGTEAFF. The CDR3, as DNA: TGCGCCAGCAGCTCTGGACAGGGGGAGGGCACTGAAGCTTTCTTT.

This chain connects TRBV19 to TRBJ1-5, with unresolved D. Per germline, CDR1 LNHDA and CDR2 SQIVND (reference sequence). Trimming pared 5 bases from V and 2 bases from J, leaving 13 bases between. CDR3 length equals 15 residues. The CDR3: CASSSPAIGNQPQHF. The CDR3, as DNA: TGTGCCAGTAGTTCTCCGGCGATAGGCAATCAGCCCCAGCATTTT.

The chain is built from TRBV4-1 and TRBJ1-3, with 9 bases that match TRBD1. The CDR3 is made up of 16 amino acids. V shed 2 bases, J shed 4 bases, and the junction held 6 bases outside the gene matches. Germline lookup yields CDR1 MGHRA and CDR2 YSYEKL. CDR3 loop: CASSQPGQGRGNTIYF. The CDR3 nucleotides read TGCGCCAGCAGCCAACCAGGACAGGGGAGAGGAAACACCATATATTTT.

The chain has TRBV2 and TRBJ2-1; TRBD2 matches 11 bases. V shed 4 bases and J 10 bases; nucleotides not matched to a gene: 15. The CDR3 runs to 17 residues. Germline loops: CDR1 SNHLY, CDR2 FYNNEI. This CDR3 reads CASSGTLAGGLSGEQFF. As DNA, the CDR3 is TGTGCCAGCAGTGGAACCTTAGCGGGGGGGCTATCGGGGGAGCAGTTCTTC. Full variable domain (rest looked up from reference TRBV2 and TRBJ2-1): EPEVTQTPSHQVTQMGQEVILRCVPISNHLYFYWYRQILGQKVEFLVSFYNNEISEKSEIFDDQFSVERPDGSNFTLKIRSTKLEDSAMYFCASSGTLAGGLSGEQFFGPGTRLTVL.

The chain combines TRBV5-4 with TRBJ1-2, with D possibly being TRBD1 (6 bases). Germline loops: CDR1 SGHNT, CDR2 YYREEE (reference sequence). Trimming cost V 2 bases and J 0 bases, with 8 bases left between them. CDR3 length: 14 amino acids. The CDR3 spells CASSFTGTNYGYTF. CDR3 nucleotide sequence: TGTGCCAGCAGCTTCACAGGGACTAACTATGGCTACACCTTC. The variable domain in full, completed from reference TRBV5-4 and TRBJ1-2, reads ETGVTQSPTHLIKTRGQQVTLRCSSQSGHNTVSWYQQALGQGPQFIFQYYREEENGRGNFPPRFSGLQFPNYSSELNVNALELDDSALYLCASSFTGTNYGYTFGSGTRLTVV.